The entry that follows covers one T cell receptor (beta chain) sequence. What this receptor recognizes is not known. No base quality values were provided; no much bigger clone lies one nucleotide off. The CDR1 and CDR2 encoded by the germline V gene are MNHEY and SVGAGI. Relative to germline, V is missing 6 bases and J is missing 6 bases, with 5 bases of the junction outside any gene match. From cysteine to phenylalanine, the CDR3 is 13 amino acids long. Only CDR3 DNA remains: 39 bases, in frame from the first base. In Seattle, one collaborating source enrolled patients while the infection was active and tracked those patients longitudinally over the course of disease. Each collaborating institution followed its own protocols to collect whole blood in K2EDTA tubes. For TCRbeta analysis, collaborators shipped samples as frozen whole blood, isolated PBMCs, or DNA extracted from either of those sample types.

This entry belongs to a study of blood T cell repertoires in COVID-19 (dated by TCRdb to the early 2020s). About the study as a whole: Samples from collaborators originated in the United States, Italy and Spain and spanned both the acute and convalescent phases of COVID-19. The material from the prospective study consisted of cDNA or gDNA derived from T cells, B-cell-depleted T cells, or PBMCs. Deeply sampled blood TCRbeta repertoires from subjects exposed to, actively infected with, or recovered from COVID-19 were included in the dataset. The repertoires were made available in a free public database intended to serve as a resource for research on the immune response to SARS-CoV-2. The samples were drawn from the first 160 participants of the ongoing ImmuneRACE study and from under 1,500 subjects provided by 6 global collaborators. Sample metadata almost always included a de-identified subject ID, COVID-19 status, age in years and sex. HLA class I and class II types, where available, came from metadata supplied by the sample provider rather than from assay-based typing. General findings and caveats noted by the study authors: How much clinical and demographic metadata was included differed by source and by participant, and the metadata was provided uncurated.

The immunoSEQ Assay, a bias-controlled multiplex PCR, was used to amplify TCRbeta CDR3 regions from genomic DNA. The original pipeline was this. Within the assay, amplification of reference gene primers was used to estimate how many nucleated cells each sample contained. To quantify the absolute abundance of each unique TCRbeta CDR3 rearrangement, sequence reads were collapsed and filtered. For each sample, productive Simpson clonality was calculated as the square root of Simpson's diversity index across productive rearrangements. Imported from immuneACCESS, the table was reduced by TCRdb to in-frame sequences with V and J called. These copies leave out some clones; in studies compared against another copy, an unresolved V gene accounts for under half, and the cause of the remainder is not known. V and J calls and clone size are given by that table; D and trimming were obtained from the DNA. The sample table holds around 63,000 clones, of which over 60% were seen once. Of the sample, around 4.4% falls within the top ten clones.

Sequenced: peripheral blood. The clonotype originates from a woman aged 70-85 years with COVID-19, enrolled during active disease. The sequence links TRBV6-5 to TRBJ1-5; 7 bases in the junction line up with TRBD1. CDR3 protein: CASSDRVGQPQHF. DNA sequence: TGTGCCAGCAGCGACAGGGTTGGTCAGCCCCAGCATTTT.